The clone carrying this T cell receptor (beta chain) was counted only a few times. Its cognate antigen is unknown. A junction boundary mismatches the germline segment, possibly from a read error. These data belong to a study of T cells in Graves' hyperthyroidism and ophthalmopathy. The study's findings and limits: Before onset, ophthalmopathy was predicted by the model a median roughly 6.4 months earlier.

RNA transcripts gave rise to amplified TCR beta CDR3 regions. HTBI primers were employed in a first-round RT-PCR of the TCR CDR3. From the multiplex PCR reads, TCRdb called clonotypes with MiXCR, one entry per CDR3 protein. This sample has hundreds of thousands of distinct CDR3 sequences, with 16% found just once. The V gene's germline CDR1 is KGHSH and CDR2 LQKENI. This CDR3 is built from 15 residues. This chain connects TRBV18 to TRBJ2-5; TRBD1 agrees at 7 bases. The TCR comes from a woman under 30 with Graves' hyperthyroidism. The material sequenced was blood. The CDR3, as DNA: TGTGCCAGCTCATCTACGGGACAGATCCAAGGGACCCAGTACTTC. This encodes CASSSTGQIQGTQYF.